This T cell receptor beta chain originates from a study of Graves' ophthalmopathy and Graves' hyperthyroidism. Turning to the study itself: The collection of peripheral blood took place at initial diagnosis, before any treatment.

Findings and limits, study-wide: Sensitivity of around 70% and specificity of 72.22% were achieved by the model that predicted ophthalmopathy progression. Blood also carried most expanded thyroid clonotypes exceeding 0.001 frequency.

This clonotype has ten or more counts. Its target is not known. Mismatch with germline at one junction end may stem from a read error. Someone took the PBMCs out of about 9.7 ml of fresh peripheral blood. Researchers took RNA transcripts and amplified TCR beta CDR3 regions from them. RT-PCR in the first round used HTBI primers; a second-round multiplex PCR followed. One entry per CDR3 protein, called by TCRdb with MiXCR from the multiplex PCR reads. The sample includes 360,000 or so distinct CDR3 sequences, 15% to 20% of them seen just once. Germline lookup yields CDR1 KGHDR and CDR2 SFDVKD. The length of the CDR3 is 13 residues.

The clonotype was recovered from a woman in her late teens or twenties with Graves' ophthalmopathy. The J gene is TRBJ1-5, the V gene TRBV24-1; D remains unclear. Sequenced input: peripheral blood. CDR3: CVTSDLKGQPQHF. CDR3 DNA: TGTGTCACCAGTGATTTGAAAGGTCAGCCCCAGCATTTT.